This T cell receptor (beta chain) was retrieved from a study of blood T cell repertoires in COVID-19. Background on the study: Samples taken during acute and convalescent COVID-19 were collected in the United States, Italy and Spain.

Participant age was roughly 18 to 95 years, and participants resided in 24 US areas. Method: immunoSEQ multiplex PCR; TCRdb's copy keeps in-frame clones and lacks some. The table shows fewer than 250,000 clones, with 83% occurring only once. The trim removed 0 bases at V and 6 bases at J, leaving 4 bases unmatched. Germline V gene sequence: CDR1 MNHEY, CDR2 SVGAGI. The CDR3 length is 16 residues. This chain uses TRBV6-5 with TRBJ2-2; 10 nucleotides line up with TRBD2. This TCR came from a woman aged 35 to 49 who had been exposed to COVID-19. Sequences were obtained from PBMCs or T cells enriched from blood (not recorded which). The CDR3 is CASSYSGTSVAGELFF. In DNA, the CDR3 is TGTGCCAGCAGTTACTCCGGGACTAGCGTCGCCGGGGAGCTGTTTTTT.